This is a list of T cell receptor beta chains from one sample in a study of Tregs in tolerant kidney transplant recipients. The method was immunoSEQ multiplex PCR; TCRdb's version includes in-frame clones alone and lacks a portion of them. The sample lists around 78,000 clones; approximately 90% were seen once. The starting material was Tregs from blood, obtained before the transplant. These TCRs come from a human donor who received a combined kidney and bone marrow transplant. Both conserved end residues are part of each CDR3. The D gene is left open where the match is weak. Clone size is not always given. Where it is, it says once, few, many or a class for expanded clones.

length | J | size | D | V | CDR3 | DNA
16 | TRBJ2-3 | - | - | TRBV2 | CASSDPRTRLTDTQYF | TGTGCCAGCAGTGACCCTAGGACCAGACTCACAGATACGCAGTATTTT
16 | TRBJ2-7 | - | - | TRBV7-2 | CASSLVGTGPSYEQYF | TGTGCCAGCAGCTTAGTAGGAACAGGGCCCTCCTACGAGCAGTACTTC
14 | TRBJ1-5 | - | - | TRBV6-5 | CASSPTNPSLPQHF | TGTGCCAGCAGTCCTACCAACCCGAGCTTGCCCCAGCATTTT
12 | TRBJ2-3 | - | - | TRBV4-1 | CASSPNRVAQYF | TGCGCCAGCAGCCCCAACCGTGTCGCGCAGTATTTT
15 | TRBJ2-3 | - | TRBD2 | TRBV5-6 | CASSLKGGARLRGYF | TGTGCCAGCAGCTTGAAGGGAGGGGCGAGGCTCCGTGGGTATTTT
14 | TRBJ2-3 | - | - | TRBV5-1 | CASSLATGADTQYF | TGCGCCAGCAGCTTGGCGACAGGCGCAGATACGCAGTATTTT
13 | TRBJ1-1 | - | TRBD1 | TRBV19 | CASRGQGGTEAFF | TGTGCCAGTAGGGGACAGGGAGGCACTGAAGCTTTCTTT
14 | TRBJ2-2 | - | - | TRBV29-1 | CSVAFSGNTGELFF | TGCAGCGTTGCCTTTAGCGGGAACACCGGGGAGCTGTTTTTT
12 | TRBJ1-5 | - | - | TRBV2 | CASSDPPLPQHF | TGTGCCAGCAGTGATCCGCCTTTGCCCCAGCATTTT
15 | TRBJ2-1 | - | - | TRBV5-4 | CASSPDPPRKNEQFF | TGTGCCAGCAGCCCCGACCCTCCTAGAAAAAATGAGCAGTTCTTC
14 | TRBJ1-1 | - | - | TRBV5-1 | CASSLRTMNTEAFF | TGCGCCAGCAGCTTGCGTACGATGAACACTGAAGCTTTCTTT
13 | TRBJ2-7 | - | - | TRBV5-1 | CASSPGLLGEQYF | TGCGCCAGCAGCCCAGGCCTCCTCGGCGAGCAGTACTTC
14 | TRBJ2-3 | - | - | TRBV11-1 | CASSPPSYTDTQYF | TGTGCCAGCAGCCCACCATCTTACACAGATACGCAGTATTTT
16 | TRBJ1-2 | - | TRBD1 | TRBV19 | CASSMKKTGGVRGYTF | TGTGCCAGTAGTATGAAGAAAACAGGGGGCGTACGCGGCTACACCTTC
16 | TRBJ1-4 | - | - | TRBV15 | CATSRDWPGAGEKLFF | TGTGCCACCAGCAGAGATTGGCCGGGTGCGGGTGAAAAACTGTTTTTT
17 | TRBJ2-7 | - | TRBD2 | TRBV13 | CASSHAGTSGSPYEQYF | TGTGCCAGCAGCCACGCCGGGACTAGCGGGAGCCCCTACGAGCAGTACTTC
15 | TRBJ2-3 | - | TRBD2 | TRBV5-8 | CASSFGLASTDTQYF | TGTGCCAGCAGCTTTGGACTAGCTAGCACAGATACGCAGTATTTT
13 | TRBJ2-3 | - | - | TRBV11-3 | CASARWKEDTQYF | TGTGCCAGCGCAAGGTGGAAGGAGGATACGCAGTATTTT
13 | TRBJ2-7 | - | - | TRBV5-1 | CASRDSSSYEQYF | TGCGCCAGCCGGGACTCCAGCTCCTACGAGCAGTACTTC
14 | TRBJ2-7 | - | - | TRBV2 | CASRGLTRGYEQYF | TGTGCCAGCAGGGGCCTTACGCGAGGCTACGAGCAGTACTTC
13 | TRBJ1-2 | - | - | TRBV11-2 | CASSYGSNYGYTF | TGTGCCAGCAGTTATGGATCTAACTATGGCTACACCTTC
13 | TRBJ1-1 | - | TRBD1 | TRBV10-1 | CASSPGTGTEAFF | TGCGCCAGCAGTCCCGGGACAGGCACTGAAGCTTTCTTT
14 | TRBJ2-3 | - | - | TRBV7-3 | CASSVGGGTDTQYF | TGTGCCAGCAGCGTGGGTGGGGGCACAGATACGCAGTATTTT
17 | TRBJ2-1 | - | TRBD2 | TRBV5-5 | CASSLGTSGTLLNEQFF | TGTGCCAGCAGCTTGGGGACTAGCGGGACACTTCTCAATGAGCAGTTCTTC
14 | TRBJ2-7 | - | TRBD1 | TRBV28 | CASSFRGRGLEQYF | TGTGCCAGCAGTTTCAGGGGGCGCGGGCTCGAGCAGTACTTC
15 | TRBJ1-2 | - | TRBD1 | TRBV5-4 | CAISREGAGDYGYTF | TGTGCCATCTCAAGGGAGGGGGCAGGGGACTATGGCTACACCTTC
13 | TRBJ2-7 | - | TRBD1 | TRBV10-3 | CAISATGFDEQYF | TGTGCCATCAGTGCGACAGGGTTCGACGAGCAGTACTTC
15 | TRBJ1-4 | - | TRBD1 | TRBV30 | CAWSPGTGFYEKLFF | TGTGCCTGGTCCCCCGGGACAGGGTTCTATGAAAAACTGTTTTTT
15 | TRBJ2-3 | - | TRBD2 | TRBV9 | CASSALAGVADTQYF | TGTGCCAGCAGCGCCTTAGCGGGAGTCGCAGATACGCAGTATTTT
14 | TRBJ2-7 | - | TRBD2 | TRBV7-2 | CASSLGGRVYEQYF | TGTGCCAGCAGCTTAGGCGGGAGGGTCTACGAGCAGTACTTC
12 | TRBJ2-1 | once | TRBD2 | TRBV28 | CASTGGRHEQFF | TGTGCCAGCACGGGGGGGAGACATGAGCAGTTCTTC
14 | TRBJ2-3 | - | TRBD2 | TRBV9 | CASSVSGRTDTQYF | TGTGCCAGCAGCGTAAGCGGGAGGACAGATACGCAGTATTTT
10 | TRBJ1-4 | - | - | TRBV19 | CASGGEKLFF | TGTGCCAGCGGGGGCGAAAAACTGTTTTTT
11 | TRBJ1-2 | - | - | TRBV28 | CASSLGRSYTF | TGTGCCAGCAGTTTAGGGCGTTCCTACACCTTC
12 | TRBJ2-7 | - | - | TRBV30 | CAWSRVAYEQYF | TGTGCCTGGAGTAGGGTAGCCTACGAGCAGTACTTC
14 | TRBJ2-3 | - | - | TRBV21-1 | CASSKVLVTDTQYF | TGTGCCAGCAGCAAAGTACTAGTAACAGATACGCAGTATTTT
15 | TRBJ1-5 | - | - | TRBV6-6 | CASSYGGGGNQPQHF | TGTGCCAGCAGTTATGGTGGCGGAGGCAATCAGCCCCAGCATTTT
12 | TRBJ1-1 | - | TRBD1 | TRBV28 | CASTLPRGEAFF | TGTGCCAGCACCCTACCCAGGGGGGAAGCTTTCTTT
15 | TRBJ2-1 | - | - | TRBV9 | CASSLSSGLYNEQFF | TGTGCCAGCAGCCTTAGTAGCGGATTATACAATGAGCAGTTCTTC
15 | TRBJ2-1 | - | - | TRBV4-3 | CASSQEVWLNNEQFF | TGCGCCAGCAGCCAAGAAGTATGGCTAAACAATGAGCAGTTCTTC
17 | TRBJ2-1 | - | - | TRBV15 | CATSRDRAERGRVEQFF | TGTGCCACCAGCAGAGACAGGGCTGAGAGGGGTCGGGTTGAGCAGTTCTTC
15 | TRBJ1-1 | - | - | TRBV6-6 | CASSYSLPGGKRAFF | TGTGCCAGCAGTTACTCTCTCCCCGGGGGCAAAAGGGCTTTCTTT
16 | TRBJ1-5 | - | - | TRBV6-6 | CASADRGVASNQPQHF | TGTGCCAGCGCGGACCGGGGAGTGGCTAGCAATCAGCCCCAGCATTTT
16 | TRBJ1-2 | - | TRBD1 | TRBV19 | CASSSTPGQGHYGYTF | TGTGCCAGTAGTTCAACCCCGGGACAGGGGCACTATGGCTACACCTTC
13 | TRBJ1-1 | - | - | TRBV28 | CASRSGQNTEAFF | TGTGCCAGCAGGTCGGGACAGAACACTGAAGCTTTCTTT
16 | TRBJ2-5 | - | TRBD1 | TRBV28 | CASTPPSHRGRETQYF | TGTGCCAGCACCCCCCCCAGTCACAGGGGTCGAGAGACCCAGTACTTC
16 | TRBJ2-3 | - | - | TRBV5-4 | CASSASRVRGTDTQYF | TGTGCCAGCAGCGCGAGTCGGGTGAGGGGCACAGATACGCAGTATTTT
14 | TRBJ1-2 | - | TRBD1 | TRBV6-4 | CASSTGTGARGYTF | TGTGCCAGCAGTACCGGGACAGGGGCCCGCGGCTACACCTTC
13 | TRBJ2-7 | - | - | TRBV9 | CASSPGGLGEQYF | TGTGCCAGCAGCCCCGGGGGGCTGGGCGAGCAGTACTTC
14 | TRBJ1-4 | - | - | TRBV5-1 | CASSLGQGLEKLFF | TGCGCCAGCAGCTTGGGGCAGGGACTTGAAAAACTGTTTTTT
17 | TRBJ2-3 | - | - | TRBV10-3 | CATQRATGLPGTDTQYF | TGTGCCACCCAAAGGGCCACAGGCCTACCGGGCACAGATACGCAGTATTTT
16 | TRBJ2-7 | - | TRBD2 | TRBV4-2 | CASSQARLAGGVGQYF | TGTGCCAGCAGCCAAGCCAGACTAGCGGGAGGAGTCGGGCAGTACTTC
14 | TRBJ2-6 | - | - | TRBV10-3 | CAIKTGAGANVLTF | TGTGCCATCAAAACCGGCGCTGGGGCCAACGTCCTGACTTTC
11 | TRBJ2-5 | - | - | TRBV11-1 | CASSLEETQYF | TGTGCCAGCAGCTTAGAAGAGACCCAGTACTTC
16 | TRBJ2-6 | - | - | TRBV6-6 | CASSYGTGLGANVLTF | TGTGCCAGCAGTTACGGAACAGGGCTCGGGGCCAACGTCCTGACTTTC